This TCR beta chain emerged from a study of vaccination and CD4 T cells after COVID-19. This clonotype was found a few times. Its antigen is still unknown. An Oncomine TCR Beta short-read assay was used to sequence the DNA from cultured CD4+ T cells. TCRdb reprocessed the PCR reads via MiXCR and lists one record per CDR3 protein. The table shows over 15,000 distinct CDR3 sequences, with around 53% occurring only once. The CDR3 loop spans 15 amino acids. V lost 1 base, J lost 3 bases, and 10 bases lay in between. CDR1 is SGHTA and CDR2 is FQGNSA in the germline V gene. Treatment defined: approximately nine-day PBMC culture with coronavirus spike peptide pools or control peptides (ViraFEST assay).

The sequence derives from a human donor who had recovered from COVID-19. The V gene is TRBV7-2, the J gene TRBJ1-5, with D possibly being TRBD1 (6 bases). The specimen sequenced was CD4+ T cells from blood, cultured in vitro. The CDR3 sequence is CASSLGTAYNQPQHF. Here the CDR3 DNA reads TGTGCCAGCAGCTTAGGGACAGCTTACAATCAGCCCCAGCATTTT.